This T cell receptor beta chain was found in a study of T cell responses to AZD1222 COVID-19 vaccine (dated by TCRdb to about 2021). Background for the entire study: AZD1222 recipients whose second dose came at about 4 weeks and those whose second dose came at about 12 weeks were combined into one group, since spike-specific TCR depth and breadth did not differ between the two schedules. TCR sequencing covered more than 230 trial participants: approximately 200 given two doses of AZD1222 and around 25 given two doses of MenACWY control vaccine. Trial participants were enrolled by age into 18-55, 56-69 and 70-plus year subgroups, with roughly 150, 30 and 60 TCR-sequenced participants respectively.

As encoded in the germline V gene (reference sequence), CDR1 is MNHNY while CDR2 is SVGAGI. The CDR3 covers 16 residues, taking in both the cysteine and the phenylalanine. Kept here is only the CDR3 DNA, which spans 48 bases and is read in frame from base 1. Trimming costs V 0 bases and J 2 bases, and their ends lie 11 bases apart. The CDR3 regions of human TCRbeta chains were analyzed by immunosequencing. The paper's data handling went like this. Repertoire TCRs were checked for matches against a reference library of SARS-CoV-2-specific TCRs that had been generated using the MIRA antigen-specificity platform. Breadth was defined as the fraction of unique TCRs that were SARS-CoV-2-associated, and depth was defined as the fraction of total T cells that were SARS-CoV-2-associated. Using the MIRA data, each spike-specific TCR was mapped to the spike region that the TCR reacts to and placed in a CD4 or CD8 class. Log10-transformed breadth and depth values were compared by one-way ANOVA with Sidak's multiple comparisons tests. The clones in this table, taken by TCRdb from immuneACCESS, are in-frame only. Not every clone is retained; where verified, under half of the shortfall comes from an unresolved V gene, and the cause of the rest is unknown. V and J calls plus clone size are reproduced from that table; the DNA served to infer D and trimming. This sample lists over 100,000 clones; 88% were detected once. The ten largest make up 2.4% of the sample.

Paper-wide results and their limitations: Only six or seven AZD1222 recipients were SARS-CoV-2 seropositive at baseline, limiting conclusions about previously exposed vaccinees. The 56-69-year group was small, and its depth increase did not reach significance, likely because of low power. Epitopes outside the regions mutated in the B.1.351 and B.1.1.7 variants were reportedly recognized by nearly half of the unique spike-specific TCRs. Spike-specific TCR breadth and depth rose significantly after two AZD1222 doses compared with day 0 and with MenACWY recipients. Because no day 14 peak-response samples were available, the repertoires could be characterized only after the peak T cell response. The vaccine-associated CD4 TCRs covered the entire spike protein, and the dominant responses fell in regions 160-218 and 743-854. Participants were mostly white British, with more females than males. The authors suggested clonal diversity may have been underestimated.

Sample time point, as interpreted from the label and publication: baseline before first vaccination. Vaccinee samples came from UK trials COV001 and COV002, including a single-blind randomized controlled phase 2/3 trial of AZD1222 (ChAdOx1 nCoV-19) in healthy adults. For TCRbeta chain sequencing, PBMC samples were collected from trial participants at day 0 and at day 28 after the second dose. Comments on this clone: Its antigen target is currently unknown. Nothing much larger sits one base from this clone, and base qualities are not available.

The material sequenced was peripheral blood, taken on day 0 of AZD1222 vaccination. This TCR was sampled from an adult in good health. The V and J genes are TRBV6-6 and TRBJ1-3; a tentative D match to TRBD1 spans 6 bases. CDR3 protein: CASSYSGKGAGNTIYF. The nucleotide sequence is TGTGCCAGCAGTTACTCAGGGAAGGGGGCTGGAAACACCATATATTTT.